What follows describes a single T cell receptor beta chain. This sample was included in a study of CD8 T cells in Susac syndrome. This CDR3 comprises 14 residues. Germline assignment: CDR1 SGDLS and CDR2 YYNGEE. V was clipped by 4 bases and J by 6 bases; unmatched bases: 4. After extraction with the RNeasy kit, about 0.5 to 1 ug of the RNA was reverse transcribed using random hexamers. TCRdb recomputed calls from the immunoSEQ multiplex PCR reads with MiXCR, one row per CDR3 protein. Of 140,000 to 150,000 distinct CDR3 sequences listed, approximately 94% are singletons. This TCR came from a human donor in good health. Sequencing was done on a sample of CD4+ T cells from PBMCs. The chain couples TRBV9 to TRBJ2-4, with 10 bases that match TRBD2. CDR3 amino acids: CASSFRTSGNIQYF. The CDR3 coding sequence is TGTGCCAGCAGCTTCCGGACTAGCGGAAACATTCAGTACTTC.